This T cell receptor (beta chain) was sequenced during a study of CD8 T cells in ankylosing spondylitis. CDR3 length: 14 residues. Germline-derived CDR1 and CDR2 are SGHVS and FNYEAQ. Between the trimmed V and J ends, which lost 1 base and 5 bases, there was a span of 9 bases. Study-wide findings and caveats: Earlier literature documents some of the motif variants in reactive arthritis synovial fluid and blood.

One entry per CDR3 protein, called by TCRdb with MiXCR from the 5' RACE reads. Altogether about 280,000 distinct CDR3 sequences are present, 20% being singletons, with the ten largest covering 7.8%. In regard to this clonotype: Its antigen is undetermined.

The sequence derives from a male donor with ankylosing spondylitis or in good health (not recorded which). Input material: blood, either unsorted or a sorted T cell fraction (not recorded which). The chain uses TRBV7-6 and TRBJ1-5; no clear D. Written as DNA, the CDR3 is TGTGCCAGCAGCTTAGAAGAGGCGGATCAGCCCCAGCATTTT. As protein: CASSLEEADQPQHF.